Shown below are 29 T cell receptor beta chains from a single sample sequenced in a study of CD8+CD57+ T cells in acquired aplastic anemia. Genomic DNA, serving as template, underwent TCR beta VDJ and CDR3 profiling. Each CDR3 protein gets one entry after TCRdb re-called the reads with MiXCR. The sample includes 160,000 or so distinct CDR3 sequences, under 55% of them seen just once. Only patients with CD8+CD57+ cell expansion on flow cytometry were chosen for sequencing. Sample: sorted CD4+, CD8+, or CD8+CD57+ T cells (not recorded which) from PBMCs. The receptors here all came from a human donor with aplastic anemia.

This clonotype was seen ten or more times. The rearrangement joins TRBV12-3 or TRBV12-4 to TRBJ2-6, with D unclear. The V gene lost 5 bases and the J gene lost 0 bases, with 8 bases spanning the gap. CDR3 length: 15 amino acids. The CDR3 loop reads CASSVATSGANVLTF. The DNA for the CDR3 is TGTGCCAGCAGTGTGGCTACCTCTGGGGCCAACGTCCTGACTTTC.

This clonotype was seen a handful of times. This chain uses TRBV19 with TRBJ1-2; D is ambiguous. There are 12 residues in the CDR3. V was clipped by 8 bases and J by 10 bases, with 17 bases between them. Germline CDR1 LNHDA, CDR2 SQIVND (reference sequence). CDR3 sequence: CASFTAAVNYTF. CDR3 nucleotide sequence: TGTGCCAGTTTTACAGCGGCCGTTAACTACACCTTC.

V gene TRBV19 combines with J gene TRBJ2-7; unclear D gene. Germline values: CDR1 LNHDA, CDR2 SQIVND (reference sequence). The CDR3 has 14 residues. V was pared by 3 bases and J by 0 bases, with 9 bases between. CDR3: CASSITDDSYEQYF. CDR3 coding DNA: TGTGCCAGTAGTATTACAGATGACTCCTACGAGCAGTACTTC.

At least ten counts were recorded for this clonotype. V and J are TRBV29-1 and TRBJ2-1, with TRBD1 matching 9 bases. CDR3 length: 15 amino acids. V lost 0 bases, J lost 6 bases, and 6 bases stayed unmatched. Germline CDR1 reads SQVTM; CDR2 reads ANQGSEA. The CDR3 sequence: CSVEDNRGLINEQFF. In nucleotides, the CDR3 is TGCAGCGTTGAAGACAACAGGGGGCTTATCAATGAGCAGTTCTTC.

The J gene is TRBJ1-3, the V gene TRBV15; TRBD1 might be the D (5 bases). CDR1 LNHNV and CDR2 YYDKDF come from the germline V gene (reference sequence). The CDR3 spans 14 residues. Between the trimmed V and J ends, which lost 0 bases and 6 bases, there was a span of 9 bases. The CDR3 nucleotides read TGTGCCACCAGCAGAGATGGAGGGGTAAACACCATATATTTT. Residues: CATSRDGGVNTIYF.

About this clonotype itself: At one end, the junction sequence differs from germline, possibly due to a read error. This chain connects TRBV3-1 to TRBJ1-2, with TRBD1 as a possible D gene (5 bases). In germline, CDR1 is LGHDT, CDR2 YNNKEL (reference sequence). This CDR3 comprises 14 residues. The CDR3 DNA reads as TGTGCCAGCAGCCAAGCTGGTCAAGGGGATGGCCACACCTTC. Translation gives CASSQAGQGDGHTF.

This clonotype has only one observation. V and J are TRBV24-1 and TRBJ2-1; tentatively, D is TRBD1 (5 bases). The V and J ends lost 5 bases and 5 bases respectively, with 9 bases between them. CDR3 length equals 13 residues. CDR1 and CDR2 from the germline V gene are KGHDR and SFDVKD. The DNA of the CDR3 is TGTGCCACCAGTGGAGACAGCCACAATGAGCAGTTCTTC. This gives the protein CATSGDSHNEQFF.

The gene calls are TRBV7-9 and TRBJ1-5; the D is unclear. Germline CDR1 reads SEHNR; CDR2 reads FQNEAQ (reference sequence). Between the trimmed V and J ends, which lost 1 base and 7 bases, there was a span of 5 bases. The CDR3 sequence is 12 residues long. CDR3 residues: CASSLDWQPQHF. In nucleotides, the CDR3 is TGTGCCAGCAGCTTAGACTGGCAGCCCCAGCATTTT.

This clonotype has a handful of counts. The chain uses TRBV7-6 and TRBJ2-5; D gene uncertain. The V gene's germline CDR1 is SGHVS and CDR2 FNYEAQ. The CDR3 is 12 residues long. Between the trimmed V and J ends, which lost 1 base and 7 bases, there was a span of 7 bases. The CDR3 reads CASSLEMGTQYF. The CDR3 DNA reads as TGTGCCAGCAGCTTAGAGATGGGGACCCAGTACTTC.

J is TRBJ2-7 and V is TRBV10-1; D call uncertain. The germline V gene encodes CDR1 WNHNN and CDR2 SYGVQD (reference sequence). Trimming took off 3 bases at V and 2 bases at J, with 2 bases between the two ends. The CDR3 loop spans 11 amino acids. Here the CDR3 DNA reads TGCGCCAGCAGTGACACCTACGAGCAGTACTTC. Amino acid sequence: CASSDTYEQYF.

The rearrangement links TRBV29-1 to TRBJ1-2; D ambiguous. Germline loops: CDR1 SQVTM, CDR2 ANQGSEA. V was clipped by 4 bases and J by 4 bases, with 10 bases between them. The CDR3 contains 12 residues. The CDR3 here is CSVGIGRYGYTF. The CDR3 DNA reads TGCAGCGTTGGAATAGGGCGCTATGGCTACACCTTC. Filled out from reference TRBV29-1 and TRBJ1-2, the complete variable domain reads SAVISQKPSRDICQRGTSLTIQCQVDSQVTMMFWYRQQPGQSLTLIATANQGSEATYESGFVIDKFPISRPNLTFSTLTVSNMSPEDSSIYLCSVGIGRYGYTFGSGTRLTVV.

This clonotype has only a few counts. With a much larger clone just one base away, this may be a read error. The rearrangement joins TRBV6-1 to TRBJ1-3, with D tentatively TRBD1 (5 bases). CDR1 is MNHNS and CDR2 is SASEGT in the germline V gene. This CDR3 is 15 amino acids long. CDR3 sequence reads: CASSADRSSGSTIYF. DNA of the CDR3: TGTGCCAGCAGTGCCGACAGAAGCTCTGGAAGCACCATATATTTT.

The chain links TRBV29-1 to TRBJ2-1; D not certain. The CDR3 is made up of 12 amino acids. V lost 2 bases and J lost 15, with 17 bases in between. Germline CDR1 SQVTM, CDR2 ANQGSEA. The DNA of the CDR3 is TGCAGCGTTGAACACGTCTGGGCCTCCCGGTTCTTC. Amino acid sequence: CSVEHVWASRFF.

There are a few counts of this clonotype. CDR3 bases: TGTGCCACCAGCAGAGATGAAGCGGGGGCCAGGGATACGCAGTATTTT. Translating it yields CATSRDEAGARDTQYF. The V call is TRBV15, the J call TRBJ2-3; 8 bases agree with TRBD2. The ends lost 0 bases at V and 6 bases at J; junction bases unmatched: 8. In germline, CDR1 is LNHNV, CDR2 YYDKDF (reference sequence). CDR3 length: 16 amino acids.

This clonotype was found many times. The rearrangement uses TRBV12-3 or TRBV12-4 and TRBJ1-5; D not certain. Between the trimmed V and J ends, which lost 2 bases and 4 bases, there was a span of 12 bases. The CDR3 contains 15 residues. This chain's CDR3 is CASSLSHLKNQPQHF. CDR3 sequence (DNA): TGTGCCAGCAGTTTAAGTCACCTAAAAAATCAGCCCCAGCATTTT.

Only a few counts were recorded for this clonotype. J is TRBJ1-5 and V is TRBV7-9; TRBD1 is a possible D gene (5 bases). This CDR3 region has 12 residues. V shed 5 bases and J shed 12 bases, with 14 bases lying between them. The germline V gene encodes CDR1 SEHNR and CDR2 FQNEAQ (reference sequence). The CDR3 is CASSTGEGRQHF. DNA for the CDR3: TGTGCCAGCAGCACCGGTGAGGGACGCCAGCATTTT. Looking up the rest from reference TRBV7-9 and TRBJ1-5 gives the full variable domain: DTGVSQNPRHKITKRGQNVTFRCDPISEHNRLYWYRQTLGQGPEFLTYFQNEAQLEKSRLLSDRFSAERPKGSFSTLEIQRTEQGDSAMYLCASSTGEGRQHFGDGTRLSIL.

This clonotype was seen at least ten times. The genes are TRBV5-1 and TRBJ1-1, with TRBD1 as a possible D gene (6 bases). V lost 1 base and J 3 bases, leaving 22 bases between the germline ends. The CDR3 has 18 amino acids. Germline V CDR1 and CDR2: SGHRS, YFSETQ. The CDR3 is CASSLNPRGGVGDTEAFF. CDR3 DNA: TGCGCCAGCAGCTTGAACCCCAGGGGAGGGGTAGGGGACACTGAAGCTTTCTTT. The whole variable domain, remainder taken from reference TRBV5-1 and TRBJ1-1, is KAGVTQTPRYLIKTRGQQVTLSCSPISGHRSVSWYQQTPGQGLQFLFEYFSETQRNKGNFPGRFSGRQFSNSRSEMNVSTLELGDSALYLCASSLNPRGGVGDTEAFFGQGTRLTVV.

As regards this clonotype: Germline is not matched at one junction end, which may reflect a read error. The genes are TRBV10-3 and TRBJ1-1; the D gene is possibly TRBD1 (6 bases). Germline-derived CDR1 and CDR2 are ENHRY and SYGVKD. The CDR3 runs to 17 residues. The CDR3 loop is CASSYSILGGLDTEAFF. The CDR3 coding sequence is TGTGCCAGCAGTTACTCGATTCTCGGGGGCTTGGACACTGAAGCTTTCTTT.

This rearrangement joins TRBV2 to TRBJ1-2; possibly TRBD1 for D (5 bases). The V end lost 6 bases, the J end lost 8 bases, and 13 bases lay between the germline ends. The CDR3 is made up of 12 amino acids. Per germline, CDR1 SNHLY and CDR2 FYNNEI. As DNA, the CDR3 is TGTGCCAGCAGCCCCGGGGGTCAGGGCTACACCTTC. As protein: CASSPGGQGYTF.

This clonotype was picked up many times. The chain is built from TRBV5-1 and TRBJ2-3; 7 bases align to TRBD2. V gave up 6 bases and J gave up 3 bases; unmatched junction bases: 10. CDR1 is SGHRS and CDR2 is YFSETQ in the germline V gene. The CDR3 length is 15 residues. CDR3 sequence reads: CASTPRGLGTDTQYF. The CDR3 bases are TGCGCCAGCACTCCTCGTGGACTAGGTACAGATACGCAGTATTTT.

This clonotype was seen repeatedly, ten times or more. The rearrangement links TRBV5-1 to TRBJ2-3; D possibly uses TRBD1 or TRBD2 (5 bases each). The CDR3 has 15 amino acids. The V end lost 2 bases, the J end lost 4 bases, and 14 bases lay between the germline ends. Germline-derived CDR1 and CDR2 are SGHRS and YFSETQ. CDR3 in amino acids: CASSFRGGTADTQYF. Here the CDR3 DNA reads TGCGCCAGCAGCTTTCGGGGCGGAACTGCAGATACGCAGTATTTT.

Notes on this clonotype: No conserved phenylalanine or tryptophan ends this CDR3, so it is likely a read error. The V call is TRBV5-1, the J call TRBJ1-1; possible D gene TRBD1, 6 bases. Trimming took off 6 bases at V and 5 bases at J, with 14 bases between the two ends. The germline CDR1 and CDR2 sequences are SGHRS and YFSETQ. The CDR3 runs to 13 residues. The CDR3 region is CASTSDSRTEAFS. CDR3 bases: TGCGCCAGCACGTCGGACAGCCGAACTGAAGCTTTCTCT.

J is TRBJ2-2 and V is TRBV10-3; no firm D call. The V gene lost 0 bases and the J gene lost 3 bases, with 2 bases spanning the gap. CDR3 size: 13 residues. Germline V gives CDR1 ENHRY, CDR2 SYGVKD. DNA for the CDR3: TGTGCCATCAGTGAGTCAGACACCGGGGAGCTGTTTTTT. Residues: CAISESDTGELFF.

There are many counts of this clonotype. The chain joins TRBV6-1 to TRBJ2-4; D possibly uses TRBD1 or TRBD2 (5 bases each). The CDR3 covers 13 residues. Looked up from germline, CDR1 is MNHNS and CDR2 is SASEGT. V shed 6 bases and J shed 8 bases, with 14 bases lying between them. Here the CDR3 DNA reads TGTGCCAGCAGCGCCGCAGGGCGGGACATTCAGTACTTC. This sequence encodes CASSAAGRDIQYF.

The chain combines TRBV20-1 with TRBJ1-3, with D tentatively TRBD1 (6 bases). The germline V and J ends were trimmed by 7 bases and 4 bases, with 11 bases remaining between them. The CDR3 has 12 amino acids. Germline V gives CDR1 DFQATT, CDR2 SNEGSKA (reference sequence). CDR3 protein: CSGTGLGNTIYF. The CDR3 DNA reads TGCAGTGGAACAGGGTTAGGAAACACCATATATTTT.

This clonotype was observed once. The chain links TRBV15 to TRBJ2-7; TRBD1 matches at 8 bases. Looked up from germline, CDR1 is LNHNV and CDR2 is YYDKDF (reference sequence). With V trimmed by 0 bases and J by 4 bases, 2 bases remained unmatched. The CDR3 is made up of 14 amino acids. The chain's CDR3 is CATSRDRDRYEQYF. The CDR3 region has the DNA TGTGCCACCAGCAGAGATCGGGACAGGTACGAGCAGTACTTC.

The genes are TRBV5-6 and TRBJ1-3, with no clear D. The CDR3 loop spans 16 amino acids. V was trimmed by 3 bases and J by 7 bases, leaving 20 bases between them. CDR1 SGHDT and CDR2 YYEEEE come from the germline V gene. CDR3 region: CASSWPPGKMGNTIYF. CDR3 coding DNA: TGTGCCAGCAGCTGGCCCCCCGGGAAAATGGGGAACACCATATATTTT.

In its sample, this clonotype was seen many times. V is TRBV7-3 and J is TRBJ2-1; a possible D gene is TRBD2 (5 bases). Trimming shortened V by 3 bases and J by 9 bases, and 15 bases separated the two germline ends. The CDR3 sequence is 14 residues long. Germline CDR1 is SGHTA and CDR2 is FQGTGA. CDR3 coding DNA: TGTGCCAGCAGCTTCAGCCCTCTTGGAGGTGAGCAGTTCTTC. This sequence encodes CASSFSPLGGEQFF.

The gene calls are TRBV20-1 and TRBJ2-7, with 9 bases identical to TRBD1. V lost 5 bases to trimming and J lost 7 bases; unmatched junction nucleotides: 6. The CDR3 length is 12 residues. Germline V gene lookup returns CDR1 DFQATT and CDR2 SNEGSKA (reference sequence). The CDR3 nucleotides are TGCAGTGCTTTGGGACAGGGCCCAGAGCAGTACTTC. Translation gives CSALGQGPEQYF.